The 18 T cell receptor beta chains below come from one sample, sequenced in a study of blood T cell repertoires in COVID-19. Measured with immunoSEQ multiplex PCR; TCRdb has only the in-frame clones, and not every one. The sample carries about 140,000 clones, about 87% recorded once. Sequences were obtained from peripheral blood. The receptors here all came from a human donor with COVID-19, enrolled during active disease. The donor label of this sample is uncertain.

A single count supports this clone. CDR3 sequence: CAIREQGTDSPLHF. The CDR3 nucleotides are TGTGCCATCAGGGAACAGGGAACAGATTCACCCCTCCACTTT. This chain joins TRBV10-3 and TRBJ1-6, with D tentatively TRBD1 (6 bases). Trimming took off 6 bases at V and 8 bases at J, with 14 bases between the two ends. Germline V gene data show CDR1 as ENHRY and CDR2 as SYGVKD. CDR3 length equals 14 residues.

The chain has TRBV1 and TRBJ1-2; the table's D call of TRBD1 was not tested on the DNA. TRBV1 counts as a pseudogene. The length of the CDR3 is 16 residues. CDR3 in amino acids: CTSSQISGGANYGYTF. The CDR3 bases are TGCACCAGCAGCCAAATTTCAGGGGGAGCTAACTATGGCTACACCTTC.

This chain connects TRBV7-3 to TRBJ1-3; TRBD1 matches 9 bases. The germline gives CDR1 SGHTA, CDR2 FQGTGA. The CDR3 sequence is 17 residues long. V lost 7 bases to trimming and J lost 7 bases; unmatched junction nucleotides: 17. CDR3 sequence: CASNVLGDRVGGNTIYF. CDR3 DNA sequence: TGTGCCAGCAATGTCCTCGGGGACAGGGTCGGAGGGAACACCATATATTTT. The whole variable domain, remainder taken from reference TRBV7-3 and TRBJ1-3, is GAGVSQTPSNKVTEKGKYVELRCDPISGHTALYWYRQSLGQGPEFLIYFQGTGAADDSGLPNDRFFAVRPEGSVSTLKIQRTERGDSAVYLCASNVLGDRVGGNTIYFGEGSWLTVV.

This clone is a singleton in its sample. The rearrangement uses TRBV23-1 and TRBJ1-5, with 7 bases identical to TRBD1. TRBV23-1 counts as an open reading frame of uncertain function. Losses at the gene ends were 3 bases for V and 6 bases for J; bases not matched to a gene: 11. This CDR3 comprises 16 residues. This CDR3 reads CASSHPGGGRCQPQHF. The CDR3 DNA reads TGCGCCAGCAGTCATCCCGGAGGGGGCCGGTGTCAGCCCCAGCATTTT.

The chain couples TRBV20-1 to TRBJ2-1; no definite D call. Deletions cut 3 bases from V and 8 bases from J, with 8 bases between. This CDR3 region has 11 residues. Germline CDR1 and CDR2: DFQATT and SNEGSKA (reference sequence). Written as DNA, the CDR3 is TGCAGTGCTAGTGCCGAGGATGAGCAGTTCTTC. This codes for CSASAEDEQFF.

This clone was seen a few times. The J gene is TRBJ2-2, the V gene TRBV3-1 (or the pseudogene TRBV3-2), with 16 bases lining up with TRBD2. This CDR3 has 20 amino acids. The germline V gene encodes CDR1 LGHDT and CDR2 YNNKEL (reference sequence). V lost 0 bases to trimming and J lost 2 bases; unmatched junction nucleotides: 6. The CDR3 loop reads CASSQDLGLAGGFNTGELFF. Written as DNA, the CDR3 is TGTGCCAGCAGCCAAGACCTGGGACTAGCGGGGGGGTTTAACACCGGGGAGCTGTTTTTT.

The chain employs TRBV18 and TRBJ2-5; D ambiguous. V lost 3 bases to trimming and J lost 5 bases, with 10 bases between them. The CDR3 contains 13 residues. Germline V lookup: CDR1 KGHSH, CDR2 LQKENI. CDR3 residues: CASSPRELETQYF. The CDR3 DNA reads as TGTGCCAGCTCACCTCGCGAATTGGAGACCCAGTACTTC.

The chain employs TRBV25-1 and TRBJ1-1, with 8 bases identical to TRBD1. Germline CDR1 is MGHDK and CDR2 is SYGVNS. Trimming cost V 5 bases and J 6 bases; bases outside gene matches: 5. The CDR3 loop spans 13 amino acids. The DNA of the CDR3 is TGTGCCAGCAGTAGGACAGGGCTGGCTGAAGCTTTCTTT. Its translation: CASSRTGLAEAFF. The complete variable domain, with remaining parts taken from reference TRBV25-1 and TRBJ1-1, reads EADIYQTPRYLVIGTGKKITLECSQTMGHDKMYWYQQDPGMELHLIHYSYGVNSTEKGDLSSESTVSRIRTEHFPLTLESARPSHTSQYLCASSRTGLAEAFFGQGTRLTVV.

The V call is TRBV25-1, the J call TRBJ2-1, with 7 bases matching TRBD2. CDR1 and CDR2 (germline): MGHDK, SYGVNS. The CDR3 covers 16 residues. V gave up 5 bases and J gave up 5 bases; unmatched junction bases: 12. CDR3: CASSNNRDYPNNEQFF. The CDR3 coding sequence is TGTGCCAGCAGTAATAACCGGGACTACCCTAACAATGAGCAGTTCTTC.

The V call is TRBV29-1, the J call TRBJ1-3; D gene unclear. This CDR3 region has 14 residues. The ends were cut back, 2 bases at V and 0 bases at J, with 8 bases in the middle. Germline CDR1 reads SQVTM; CDR2 reads ANQGSEA. The DNA of the CDR3 is TGCAGCGTTGAATTAACTAACTCTGGAAACACCATATATTTT. Protein: CSVELTNSGNTIYF.

The V gene is TRBV13, the J gene TRBJ1-4; D is perhaps TRBD1 (6 bases). Germline CDR1 is PRHDT and CDR2 is FYEKMQ (reference sequence). Trimming stripped 5 bases from V and 4 bases from J, with 11 bases between. The CDR3 is 14 residues long. This CDR3 reads CASSRDNYNEKLFF. CDR3 DNA: TGTGCCAGCAGCCGGGACAACTATAATGAAAAACTGTTTTTT.

The rearrangement joins TRBV12-3 or TRBV12-4 to TRBJ1-5; D unresolved. V gave up 3 bases and J gave up 9 bases, with 12 bases separating them. The CDR3 sequence is 13 residues long. The CDR3 sequence is CASSFVRYGPQHF. In DNA, the CDR3 is TGTGCCAGCAGTTTCGTCCGGTATGGGCCCCAGCATTTT.

The chain has TRBV6-1 and TRBJ2-5, with a tentative D call TRBD2 (5 bases). Trimming cost V 4 bases and J 1 base, with 16 bases left between them. The CDR3 contains 16 residues. The germline gives CDR1 MNHNS, CDR2 SASEGT. The CDR3 sequence is CASSAGQAEGQETQYF. DNA for the CDR3: TGTGCCAGCAGTGCCGGTCAGGCTGAGGGCCAAGAGACCCAGTACTTC.

A word on this clone: The same CDR3 can be traced to other DNA sequences in this sample. The J gene is TRBJ1-5, the V gene TRBV6-5, with D hard to call. Trimming stripped 2 bases from V and 7 bases from J, with 9 bases between. CDR3 length: 13 residues. Looked up from germline, CDR1 is MNHEY and CDR2 is SVGAGI. DNA of the CDR3: TGTGCCAGCAGTTACGTCGAGGGCCAGCCCCAGCATTTT. It translates to CASSYVEGQPQHF.

Turning to this clone: This CDR3 is also generated by other DNA sequences in the sample. DNA of the CDR3: TGTGCCAGCTCCGCTAGCGGTTACGAGCAGTACTTC. Protein: CASSASGYEQYF. The V and J genes are TRBV18 and TRBJ2-7, with 7 bases that match TRBD2. The CDR3 totals 12 residues. CDR1 and CDR2 (germline): KGHSH, LQKENI. The J segment lost 4 bases and the V segment lost 6 bases, leaving 3 bases of the junction unmatched.

This chain links TRBV28 with TRBJ1-2; possible D gene TRBD1, 6 bases. Trimming shortened V by 6 bases and J by 7 bases, and 18 bases separated the two germline ends. The germline V gene encodes CDR1 MDHEN and CDR2 SYDVKM. This CDR3 contains 14 residues. The CDR3 nucleotides are TGTGCCAGCAGACGAACGCAGGGGTCGGGTGGCTACACCTTC. Translating it yields CASRRTQGSGGYTF.

The rearrangement links TRBV5-6 to TRBJ1-5; D is undetermined. The CDR3 covers 14 residues. V was trimmed by 0 bases and J by 5 bases, leaving 9 bases between them. Germline V gene lookup returns CDR1 SGHDT and CDR2 YYEEEE. The CDR3 sequence: CASSLGQIHQPQHF. CDR3 in DNA: TGTGCCAGCAGCTTGGGGCAGATTCATCAGCCCCAGCATTTT.

The J gene is TRBJ2-4, the V gene TRBV9, with 9 nucleotides matching TRBD2. J lost 9 bases, V lost 4 bases, and 8 bases had no gene match. The germline V gene has CDR1 SGDLS and CDR2 YYNGEE. This CDR3 spans 14 amino acids. CDR3 sequence: CASSTPGLAGIQYF. CDR3 nucleotide sequence: TGTGCCAGCAGCACCCCGGGACTAGCAGGCATTCAGTACTTC. Variable domain in full (rest from reference TRBV9 and TRBJ2-4): DSGVTQTPKHLITATGQRVTLRCSPRSGDLSVYWYQQSLDQGLQFLIQYYNGEERAKGNILERFSAQQFPDLHSELNLSSLELGDSALYFCASSTPGLAGIQYFGAGTRLSVL.